The 15 T cell receptor beta chains given below trace back to one sample, sequenced in a study of early T cells in non-severe SARS-CoV-2 infection. TCRdb re-called the 5' RACE reads with MiXCR, one entry per CDR3 protein. The sample has about 69,000 distinct CDR3 sequences, 9.5% seen once. The specimen was whole blood. These receptors were obtained from an adult who was a healthcare worker with PCR-confirmed SARS-CoV-2 infection or an uninfected control (not recorded which).

This clonotype was seen at least ten times. The chain recombines TRBV18 with TRBJ1-2, with 7 bases matching TRBD1. The CDR3 contains 14 residues. Germline values: CDR1 KGHSH, CDR2 LQKENI. The J segment lost 8 bases and the V segment lost 6 bases, leaving 12 bases of the junction unmatched. This CDR3 reads CASSQASTGRGYTF. The CDR3 DNA reads TGTGCCAGCTCCCAGGCATCGACAGGGAGAGGCTACACCTTC.

This clonotype was observed at least ten times. The J gene is TRBJ2-2, the V gene TRBV20-1; no firm D call. This CDR3 comprises 14 residues. Germline CDR1 reads DFQATT; CDR2 reads SNEGSKA (reference sequence). V gave up 3 bases and J gave up 0 bases, with 8 bases separating them. For the CDR3, the DNA is TGCAGTGCTAGTGTACACCCGAACACCGGGGAGCTGTTTTTT. Protein product: CSASVHPNTGELFF.

This clonotype was detected a few times. The J gene is TRBJ2-5, the V gene TRBV29-1; 14 positions agree with TRBD2. The junction had 3 bases not matched to a gene; V was cut back by 4 bases and J by 5 bases. Germline V CDR1 and CDR2: SQVTM, ANQGSEA. The CDR3 loop spans 14 amino acids. The CDR3 reads CSVGRLAGGETQYF. The DNA for the CDR3 is TGCAGCGTTGGTCGACTAGCGGGAGGGGAGACCCAGTACTTC.

This clonotype was recorded many times. CDR3 bases: TGTGCCAGCGAAGGGGGGGAGAGCAGCACAGATACGCAGTATTTT. Its protein product is CASEGGESSTDTQYF. This chain connects TRBV6-2 or TRBV6-3 to TRBJ2-3; D may be TRBD2 (7 bases). The CDR3 runs to 15 residues. Deletions cut 8 bases from V and 0 bases from J, with 15 bases between. Germline CDR1 reads MNHEY; CDR2 reads SVGEGT.

In this sample, this clonotype turned up a few times. This chain uses TRBV5-4 with TRBJ1-2, with D maybe TRBD1 (6 bases). CDR1 is SGHNT, CDR2 YYREEE, per germline (reference sequence). V gave up 0 bases and J gave up 6 bases, with 12 bases separating them. The CDR3 has 14 residues. The CDR3 DNA follows: TGTGCCAGCAGCTTGGCGTGGTCAGGGGATGGCTACACCTTC. Its protein product is CASSLAWSGDGYTF.

The chain is built from TRBV9 and TRBJ1-2; possibly TRBD1 for D (6 bases). This CDR3 comprises 12 residues. Trimming took off 3 bases at V and 11 bases at J, with 14 bases between the two ends. Germline CDR1 is SGDLS and CDR2 is YYNGEE. CDR3 nucleotides: TGTGCCAGCAGCGCGTGGACAGCCGAATACACCTTC. Translating it yields CASSAWTAEYTF.

This clonotype has at least ten counts. The rearrangement uses TRBV10-3 and TRBJ2-4; possible D gene TRBD1, 6 bases. Trimming removed 3 bases from V and 0 bases from J, with 12 bases in between. The CDR3 runs 16 residues. Germline assignment: CDR1 ENHRY and CDR2 SYGVKD. CDR3 nucleotides: TGTGCCATCAGTGATGGACAGCCTCTAGCCAAAAACATTCAGTACTTC. Translation gives CAISDGQPLAKNIQYF.

The chain carries TRBV6-1 and TRBJ1-4, with D unclear. V lost 3 bases to trimming and J lost 0 bases, with 8 bases between them. This CDR3 contains 15 residues. Germline CDR1 is MNHNS and CDR2 is SASEGT. DNA of the CDR3: TGTGCCAGCAGTGAGGAGCGAGCAACTAATGAAAAACTGTTTTTT. It is translated as CASSEERATNEKLFF.

This clonotype was seen repeatedly, ten times or more. The chain combines TRBV20-1 with TRBJ2-7; TRBD1 aligns across 7 bases. This CDR3 region has 16 residues. Germline V lookup: CDR1 DFQATT, CDR2 SNEGSKA (reference sequence). The V and J ends lost 6 bases and 0 bases, in that order; junction bases with no gene match: 14. This chain's CDR3 is CSAKDFFRGSSYEQYF. The CDR3 DNA follows: TGCAGTGCAAAAGATTTCTTCAGGGGGAGCTCCTACGAGCAGTACTTC.

In its sample, this clonotype is medium-sized. The chain has TRBV2 and TRBJ1-1, with D tentatively TRBD1 (6 bases). CDR1 is SNHLY and CDR2 is FYNNEI in the germline V gene. Trimming shortened V by 5 bases and J by 5 bases, and 12 bases separated the two germline ends. This CDR3 spans 13 amino acids. CDR3 nucleotide sequence: TGTGCCAGCAGTCCCTCAGGACAGACTGAAGCTTTCTTT. Translated: CASSPSGQTEAFF.

The chain has TRBV3-1 and TRBJ2-7; D is possibly TRBD1 or TRBD2 (5 bases each). The CDR3 spans 11 residues. With 4 bases removed from V and 6 bases from J, the gap between germline ends came to 7 bases. Germline V gives CDR1 LGHDT, CDR2 YNNKEL (reference sequence). In DNA, the CDR3 is TGTGCCAGCAGCCCCGGGGCCGAGCAGTACTTC. As protein: CASSPGAEQYF.

This clonotype has a count of ten or more. The rearrangement links TRBV20-1 to TRBJ1-6; 10 bases map to TRBD1. The CDR3 loop spans 16 amino acids. Germline CDR1 and CDR2: DFQATT and SNEGSKA (reference sequence). With 4 bases clipped from V and 10 bases from J, the junction kept 13 bases outside the gene matches. DNA of the CDR3: TGCAGTGCTAATCCCGGCGGCGGGACAGGGGACTCACCCCTCCACTTT. It translates to CSANPGGGTGDSPLHF.

This clonotype has a handful of counts. This rearrangement joins TRBV5-1 to TRBJ1-2; 8 bases map to TRBD1. The germline V gene encodes CDR1 SGHRS and CDR2 YFSETQ. The trim removed 0 bases at V and 6 bases at J, leaving 7 bases unmatched. The CDR3 sequence is 15 residues long. In nucleotides, the CDR3 is TGCGCCAGCAGCTTGGCCGCGGGACAGGCCAATGGCTACACCTTC. Translating gives CASSLAAGQANGYTF.

This clonotype was counted ten times or more. The chain employs TRBV7-8 and TRBJ2-2, with 9 bases identical to TRBD2. With V trimmed by 5 bases and J by 6 bases, 10 bases remained unmatched. Germline CDR1 and CDR2: SGHVS and FQNEAQ. CDR3 length: 16 amino acids. The CDR3 coding sequence is TGTGCCAGCAGCCTGCAGTTTGCGGGAGGGCCCGGGGAGCTGTTTTTT. It translates to CASSLQFAGGPGELFF.

This clonotype has more than one count but fewer than ten. The gene calls are TRBV7-2 and TRBJ2-1; 12 bases map to TRBD2. The junction had 6 bases not matched to a gene; V was cut back by 3 bases and J by 9 bases. The CDR3 runs to 15 residues. The germline V gene has CDR1 SGHTA and CDR2 FQGNSA. CDR3 DNA sequence: TGTGCCAGCAGCTTCACTAGCGGGGGGTCAGTTGAGCAGTTCTTC. This codes for CASSFTSGGSVEQFF.